What follows describes a single T cell receptor (beta chain). CDR1 is SGHRS and CDR2 is YFSETQ in the germline V gene. This CDR3 comprises 16 residues. The V and J ends lost 0 bases and 1 base, in that order; junction bases with no gene match: 1. The data originate from a study of blood T cell repertoires in COVID-19. Original methodology: Nucleated cell counts were estimated from reference gene primer amplification. Libraries were prepared by immunoSEQ multiplex PCR; TCRdb keeps only in-frame clonotypes and omits some of them. V and J calls and clone size are copied from that table; D and trimming were computed from the DNA. The sample lists 100,000 to 150,000 clones, around 87% occurring once.

Sequenced input: peripheral blood. The J gene is TRBJ2-6, the V gene TRBV5-1, with 7 positions matching TRBD2. This TCR derives from a woman aged 55 to 70 with acute or convalescent COVID-19. The CDR3 DNA follows: TGCGCCAGCAGCTTGGAAGCGGGGTCTGGGGCCAACGTCCTGACTTTC. Its protein product is CASSLEAGSGANVLTF.